The sequence of this T cell receptor beta chain was determined in a study of T cells in Graves' hyperthyroidism and ophthalmopathy. Amplification of TCR beta CDR3 regions used RNA as the template. When the TCR CDR3 underwent first-round RT-PCR, the HTBI primer set was used. MiXCR was run by TCRdb on the multiplex PCR reads, yielding one entry per CDR3 protein. The sample shows around 380,000 distinct CDR3 sequences, approximately 15% of them seen only once. The CDR3 contains 15 residues. CDR1 and CDR2 from the germline V gene are SGHTA and FQGTGA. The junction had 9 bases not matched to a gene; V was cut back by 5 bases and J by 6 bases.

The specimen was blood. This chain links TRBV7-3 with TRBJ2-2, with TRBD1 matching 7 bases. This receptor was taken from a man aged 30-40 years with Graves' hyperthyroidism that later progressed to Graves' ophthalmopathy. CDR3: CASSPVTGLAGELFF. The CDR3 DNA reads as TGTGCCAGCAGCCCGGTGACAGGGCTGGCCGGGGAGCTGTTTTTT.